Shown below are 26 T cell receptor beta chains from a single sample sequenced in a study of T-cell reconstitution after alpha-beta-depleted transplantation in children. Unique molecular identifiers tagged the TCRbeta library. TCRdb independently ran MiXCR on the PCR reads; one entry per CDR3 protein. Among 250,000 to 350,000 distinct CDR3 sequences listed, over 8% were seen once. The sample here was PBMCs from the stem cell graft donor, taken from the stem cell graft. These receptors were obtained from a human donor who donated a stem cell graft to a child with SCID.

The chain joins TRBV12-3 or TRBV12-4 to TRBJ2-7, with TRBD2 matching over 11 bases. This CDR3 has 14 amino acids. J was trimmed by 6 bases and V by 7 bases; bases with no gene match: 8. The CDR3 coding sequence is TGTGCCAGCACCACGACTAGCGGGATCGGCGAGCAGTACTTC. This encodes CASTTTSGIGEQYF.

This clonotype was detected many times. The rearrangement joins TRBV12-3 or TRBV12-4 to TRBJ2-1; the D is unclear. CDR3 length equals 14 residues. Trimming left V 2 bases short and J 0 bases short, with 5 bases between. CDR3 sequence: CASSLSVSYNEQFF. CDR3 DNA sequence: TGTGCCAGCAGTTTAAGTGTCTCCTACAATGAGCAGTTCTTC.

This clonotype was detected ten times or more. The V call is TRBV9, the J call TRBJ2-7; 10 bases fit TRBD1. Germline loops: CDR1 SGDLS, CDR2 YYNGEE. The V gene end was trimmed by 3 bases and the J gene end by 2 bases; junction bases not matched to a gene: 5. The CDR3 extends over 15 amino acids. CDR3 residues: CASSAGTGAPYEQYF. For the CDR3, the DNA is TGTGCCAGCAGCGCCGGGACAGGGGCACCCTACGAGCAGTACTTC. Full variable domain (rest looked up from reference TRBV9 and TRBJ2-7): DSGVTQTPKHLITATGQRVTLRCSPRSGDLSVYWYQQSLDQGLQFLIQYYNGEERAKGNILERFSAQQFPDLHSELNLSSLELGDSALYFCASSAGTGAPYEQYFGPGTRLTVT.

This clonotype was counted between two and nine times. This chain uses TRBV20-1 with TRBJ1-1, with D tentatively TRBD1 (5 bases). The germline V gene encodes CDR1 DFQATT and CDR2 SNEGSKA (reference sequence). CDR3 length equals 14 residues. The ends were cut back, 5 bases at V and 3 bases at J, with 16 bases in the middle. The CDR3 DNA follows: TGCAGTGCTTCTTCACTCGACAGTTACACTGAAGCTTTCTTT. Its translation: CSASSLDSYTEAFF.

The gene calls are TRBV20-1 and TRBJ2-7; D is perhaps TRBD2 (7 bases). CDR3 size: 15 residues. Germline-derived CDR1 and CDR2 are DFQATT and SNEGSKA (reference sequence). CDR3 loop: CTVAFPRGLSYEQYF. CDR3 nucleotide sequence: TGCACTGTAGCCTTCCCGCGGGGGCTCTCCTACGAGCAGTACTTC.

The chain couples TRBV5-8 to TRBJ2-7, with D possibly being TRBD2 (5 bases). The CDR3 has 12 amino acids. Trimming shortened V by 5 bases and J by 6 bases, and 12 bases separated the two germline ends. CDR1 and CDR2 from the germline V gene are SGHTS and YDEGEE. CDR3: CASRSGSGEQYF. CDR3 coding DNA: TGTGCCAGCAGATCGGGGTCCGGCGAGCAGTACTTC.

This clonotype was detected only a few times. V and J are TRBV12-3 or TRBV12-4 and TRBJ2-7, with a tentative D call TRBD2 (5 bases). The CDR3 is made up of 12 amino acids. V lost 3 bases to trimming and J lost 5 bases, with 8 bases between them. The DNA of the CDR3 is TGTGCCAGCAGTTTCGGGGTCCACGAGCAGTACTTC. It encodes CASSFGVHEQYF.

The rearrangement links TRBV7-2 to TRBJ2-7; D is perhaps TRBD2 (5 bases). CDR1 and CDR2 (germline): SGHTA, FQGNSA. V was pared by 1 base and J by 9 bases, with 16 bases between. The length of the CDR3 is 14 residues. This CDR3 is CASSLVAPSRAQYF. As DNA, the CDR3 is TGTGCCAGCAGCTTAGTAGCGCCCAGCCGGGCGCAGTACTTC.

V usage is TRBV7-2 and J usage is TRBJ1-4; D gene ambiguous. This CDR3 is built from 12 residues. Germline loops: CDR1 SGHTA, CDR2 FQGNSA. V was pared by 5 bases and J by 8 bases, with 9 bases between. The CDR3 loop reads CASSPTREKLFF. CDR3 DNA: TGTGCCAGCAGCCCTACCAGGGAAAAACTGTTTTTT.

This clonotype was seen a few times. The chain is built from TRBV5-1 and TRBJ2-1; 12 bases map to TRBD2. Germline V gives CDR1 SGHRS, CDR2 YFSETQ. CDR3 length: 17 amino acids. V shed 5 bases, J shed 9 bases, and the junction held 15 bases outside the gene matches. The CDR3 is CASRTGLAGLRAPEQFF. CDR3 in DNA: TGCGCCAGCAGAACCGGACTAGCGGGGCTCCGAGCCCCTGAGCAGTTCTTC. Drawing the rest from reference TRBV5-1 and TRBJ2-1, the complete variable domain is KAGVTQTPRYLIKTRGQQVTLSCSPISGHRSVSWYQQTPGQGLQFLFEYFSETQRNKGNFPGRFSGRQFSNSRSEMNVSTLELGDSALYLCASRTGLAGLRAPEQFFGPGTRLTVL.

V usage is TRBV7-9 and J usage is TRBJ1-1; D gene ambiguous. The CDR3 is 15 amino acids. Germline V gives CDR1 SEHNR, CDR2 FQNEAQ (reference sequence). Deletions cut 0 bases from V and 1 base from J, with 9 bases between. In DNA, the CDR3 is TGTGCCAGCAGCTTAGCCCGGACCCAGAACACTGAAGCTTTCTTT. Amino acids: CASSLARTQNTEAFF.

This clonotype occurred many times. This chain joins TRBV20-1 and TRBJ2-7; 7 nucleotides match TRBD1. The germline V gene has CDR1 DFQATT and CDR2 SNEGSKA (reference sequence). The CDR3 contains 12 residues. Trimming cost V 7 bases and J 2 bases; bases outside gene matches: 5. DNA for the CDR3: TGCAGTGTCAAGACAGGGCCCTACGAGCAGTACTTC. It translates to CSVKTGPYEQYF.

The chain uses TRBV4-1 and TRBJ2-7; 7 bases match TRBD1. J was trimmed by 2 bases and V by 4 bases; bases with no gene match: 14. CDR1 and CDR2 (germline): MGHRA, YSYEKL. This CDR3 has 17 residues. CDR3 nucleotide sequence: TGCGCCAGCAGCCCACAAGATCTAACAGGGGCCCCCTACGAGCAGTACTTC. Translation: CASSPQDLTGAPYEQYF.

This clonotype was seen at least ten times. V and J are TRBV12-3 or TRBV12-4 and TRBJ2-1; 9 bases match TRBD1. This CDR3 spans 15 amino acids. V lost 4 bases and J lost 4; bases outside the gene matches: 5. The CDR3 sequence is CASSSTGGLYNEQFF. The CDR3 coding sequence is TGTGCCAGCAGTTCGACAGGGGGTTTGTACAATGAGCAGTTCTTC.

This clonotype turned up a few times. CDR3 in amino acids: CASSTGFNQPQHF. The CDR3 DNA reads TGTGCCAGCAGTACAGGGTTCAATCAGCCCCAGCATTTT. The rearrangement links TRBV27 to TRBJ1-5; a weak D match, TRBD1 (6 bases). CDR3 length: 13 residues. CDR1 and CDR2 from the germline V gene are MNHEY and SMNVEV (reference sequence). V lost 5 bases and J lost 3, with 8 bases in between.

This clonotype appeared a few times. The chain carries TRBV10-3 and TRBJ2-7, with D unresolved. The CDR3 is made up of 12 amino acids. V lost 8 bases, J lost 1 base, and 9 bases lay in between. Germline V lookup: CDR1 ENHRY, CDR2 SYGVKD. The CDR3: CAISDTSYEQYF. In nucleotides, the CDR3 is TGTGCCATCTCCGACACTTCCTACGAGCAGTACTTC.

The chain carries TRBV20-1 and TRBJ1-2, with TRBD1 matching over 8 bases. This CDR3 region has 14 residues. The junction had 11 bases not matched to a gene; V was cut back by 6 bases and J by 5 bases. The germline CDR1 and CDR2 sequences are DFQATT and SNEGSKA (reference sequence). The CDR3 bases are TGCAGTGCACAACCCAGGGGGCGCCTTTATGGCTACACCTTC. This translates into CSAQPRGRLYGYTF.

The table lists this clonotype with a few counts. A read error may be the cause here, since a much bigger clone is one base away. This rearrangement joins TRBV12-3 or TRBV12-4 to TRBJ2-3; TRBD1 agrees at 7 bases. This CDR3 comprises 15 residues. V was pared by 4 bases and J by 3 bases, with 7 bases of the junction left unmatched. CDR3 in DNA: TGTGCCAGCAGTTCCGGACAGGTGATAACAGATACGCAGTATTTT. Residues: CASSSGQVITDTQYF.

This clonotype was picked up a small number of times. The chain carries TRBV29-1 and TRBJ1-5; D perhaps matches TRBD1 (5 bases). Germline V gene lookup returns CDR1 SQVTM and CDR2 ANQGSEA. The V end was cut by 4 bases, the J end by 6 bases, with 10 bases between. The length of the CDR3 is 12 residues. The CDR3 coding sequence is TGCAGCGTTGGGCAGGGAGGTCAGCCCCAGCATTTT. As protein: CSVGQGGQPQHF.

Only a few counts were recorded for this clonotype. The chain combines TRBV18 with TRBJ2-3; tentatively, D is TRBD2 (5 bases). Trimming removed 2 bases at V and 4 bases at J, with 7 bases between. This CDR3 comprises 13 residues. Germline V CDR1 and CDR2: KGHSH, LQKENI. The CDR3 reads CASSPEGPDTQYF. CDR3 nucleotide sequence: TGTGCCAGCTCACCAGAGGGTCCAGATACGCAGTATTTT.

This clonotype was seen many times. This CDR3 is CASSLEPGQGNEQFF. CDR3 nucleotides: TGTGCCAGCAGCTTAGAACCAGGGCAAGGCAATGAGCAGTTCTTC. The rearrangement uses TRBV7-7 and TRBJ2-1, with D possibly being TRBD1 (5 bases). Per germline, CDR1 SSHAT and CDR2 FNYEAQ (reference sequence). The CDR3 is 15 residues long. Trimming took 1 base from V and 6 from J, leaving 13 bases between them.

The J gene is TRBJ2-5, the V gene TRBV12-3 or TRBV12-4; TRBD2 matches at 10 bases. Losses at the gene ends were 6 bases for V and 4 bases for J; bases not matched to a gene: 14. This CDR3 has 17 residues. The CDR3 sequence is CASSPFGSGGAAETQYF. CDR3 nucleotide sequence: TGTGCCAGCAGCCCCTTTGGAAGCGGGGGGGCCGCAGAGACCCAGTACTTC.

As concerns this clonotype: A much larger clonotype is one base distant, so this may be a read error. This chain links TRBV7-9 with TRBJ2-3; TRBD2 might be the D (5 bases). The CDR3 length is 16 residues. V gave up 2 bases and J gave up 4 bases, with 16 bases separating them. Germline V CDR1 and CDR2: SEHNR, FQNEAQ (reference sequence). The CDR3 reads CASSLSTLVSPDTQYF. DNA for the CDR3: TGTGCCAGCAGCTTAAGCACACTAGTGAGCCCAGATACGCAGTATTTT.

V is TRBV7-9 and J is TRBJ1-1; 9 bases are shared with TRBD1. The CDR3 loop spans 15 amino acids. CDR1 SEHNR and CDR2 FQNEAQ come from the germline V gene (reference sequence). V was clipped by 5 bases and J by 3 bases; unmatched bases: 7. The CDR3 DNA reads TGTGCCAGCAGCCCCACAGGGGGCTCGGACACTGAAGCTTTCTTT. It encodes CASSPTGGSDTEAFF.

In its sample, this clonotype was seen a few times. The genes are TRBV29-1 and TRBJ1-2; the D gene is possibly TRBD1 (6 bases). Deletions cut 1 base from V and 4 bases from J, with 13 bases between. CDR1 SQVTM and CDR2 ANQGSEA come from the germline V gene. The CDR3 loop spans 14 amino acids. The CDR3 DNA is TGCAGCGTTGAAGTGTCCAGAGGGGGCTATGGCTACACCTTC. It yields the protein CSVEVSRGGYGYTF.

This clonotype was picked up many times. The V and J genes are TRBV15 and TRBJ2-5, with 9 bases identical to TRBD1. Trimming at V came to 5 bases and at J to 5 bases, leaving 3 bases not matched to a gene. Germline lookup yields CDR1 LNHNV and CDR2 YYDKDF (reference sequence). The CDR3 totals 13 residues. The CDR3 reads CATSLTGGETQYF. The CDR3 nucleotides are TGTGCCACCAGCCTGACAGGGGGGGAGACCCAGTACTTC.